These 6 T cell receptor beta chains originate from one sample sequenced in a study of T-cell reconstitution after alpha-beta-depleted transplantation in children. TCRbeta library construction was performed incorporating unique molecular identifiers. TCRdb processed the PCR reads anew with MiXCR; each CDR3 protein has one entry. In the table there are nearly 200,000 distinct CDR3 sequences, just under 6.5% of which are singletons. The material was PBMCs, obtained before TCRalphabeta/CD19-depleted stem cell transplant. The receptors originated from a girl under three years old with combined immunodeficiency, due to receive a stem cell transplant.

This clonotype has ten or more counts. The V and J genes are TRBV5-1 and TRBJ2-1, with 7 bases matching TRBD2. Germline trimming cut 3 bases from V and 4 bases from J; bases unmatched to any gene: 7. The CDR3 sequence is 15 residues long. Germline CDR1 and CDR2: SGHRS and YFSETQ. DNA for the CDR3: TGCGCCAGCAGCTGGACGGCTAGCGGATACAATGAGCAGTTCTTC. Encoded protein: CASSWTASGYNEQFF.

This clonotype was detected ten times or more. The chain employs TRBV5-5 and TRBJ2-2, with TRBD1 identical over 9 bases. CDR3 length: 15 amino acids. CDR1 and CDR2 from the germline V gene are SGHKS and YYEKEE (reference sequence). V shed 3 bases, J shed 6 bases, and the junction held 6 bases outside the gene matches. DNA for the CDR3: TGTGCCAGCAGCTGGGGGACAGGGTTCGCCGGGGAGCTGTTTTTT. This sequence encodes CASSWGTGFAGELFF.

This clonotype was seen repeatedly, ten times or more. The chain carries TRBV4-1 and TRBJ2-7; 11 bases line up with TRBD1. The CDR3 runs to 15 residues. Trimming took 1 base from V and 4 from J; bases not matched to a gene: 3. Germline CDR1 and CDR2: MGHRA and YSYEKL. CDR3 sequence (DNA): TGCGCCAGCAGCCAAGTATGGGACAGGGGGTACGAGCAGTACTTC. It translates to CASSQVWDRGYEQYF.

Ten or more counts support this clonotype. V and J are TRBV6-2 or TRBV6-3 and TRBJ1-1; no firm D call. The V end lost 2 bases, the J end lost 7 bases, and 5 bases lay between the germline ends. The CDR3 consists of 11 residues. The germline CDR1 and CDR2 sequences are MNHEY and SVGEGT. The DNA for the CDR3 is TGTGCCAGCAGTTACCCAAGTGAAGCTTTCTTT. It translates to CASSYPSEAFF.

This clonotype appeared many times. The genes are TRBV29-1 and TRBJ2-3; 9 bases line up with TRBD2. This CDR3 contains 15 residues. CDR1 SQVTM and CDR2 ANQGSEA come from the germline V gene. The junction had 9 bases not matched to a gene; V was cut back by 3 bases and J by 5 bases. The CDR3 spells CSVDQGLAKGDTQYF. The CDR3 coding sequence is TGCAGCGTTGACCAAGGACTAGCGAAGGGAGATACGCAGTATTTT.

This clonotype came up many times. CDR3 in DNA: TGTGCCAGCAGTTTCGGGGACGTGACCGGGGAGCTGTTTTTT. It is translated as CASSFGDVTGELFF. The V call is TRBV12-3 or TRBV12-4, the J call TRBJ2-2, with D perhaps assigned TRBD1 or TRBD2 (5 bases each). This CDR3 is 14 amino acids long. V was trimmed by 3 bases and J by 5 bases, leaving 10 bases between them.